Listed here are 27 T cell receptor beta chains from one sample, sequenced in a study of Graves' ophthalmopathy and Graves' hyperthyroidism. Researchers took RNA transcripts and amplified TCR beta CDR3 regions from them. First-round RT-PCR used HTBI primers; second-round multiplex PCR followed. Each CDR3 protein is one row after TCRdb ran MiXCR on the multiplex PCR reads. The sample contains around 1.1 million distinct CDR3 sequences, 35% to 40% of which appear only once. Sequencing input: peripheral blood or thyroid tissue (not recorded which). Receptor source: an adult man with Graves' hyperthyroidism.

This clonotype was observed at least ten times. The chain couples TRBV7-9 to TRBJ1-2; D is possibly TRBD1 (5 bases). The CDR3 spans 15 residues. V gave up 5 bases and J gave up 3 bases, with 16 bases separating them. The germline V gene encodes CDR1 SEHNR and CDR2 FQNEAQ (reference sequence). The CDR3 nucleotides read TGTGCCAGCAGCCTTAGGCAGACAGTGGACTATGGCTACACCTTC. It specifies CASSLRQTVDYGYTF.

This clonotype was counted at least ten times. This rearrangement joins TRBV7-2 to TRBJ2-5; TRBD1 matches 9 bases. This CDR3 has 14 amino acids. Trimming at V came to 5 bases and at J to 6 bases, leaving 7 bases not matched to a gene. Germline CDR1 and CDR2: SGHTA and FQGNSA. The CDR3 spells CASSKGQGIKTQYF. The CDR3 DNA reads TGTGCCAGCAGCAAAGGACAGGGGATAAAGACCCAGTACTTC.

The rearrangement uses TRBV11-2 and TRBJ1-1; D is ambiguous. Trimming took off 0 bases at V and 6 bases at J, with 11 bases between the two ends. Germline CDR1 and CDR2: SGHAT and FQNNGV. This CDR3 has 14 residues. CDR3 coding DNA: TGTGCCAGCAGCTTAGATATAATGGCCGCTGAAGCTTTCTTT. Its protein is CASSLDIMAAEAFF.

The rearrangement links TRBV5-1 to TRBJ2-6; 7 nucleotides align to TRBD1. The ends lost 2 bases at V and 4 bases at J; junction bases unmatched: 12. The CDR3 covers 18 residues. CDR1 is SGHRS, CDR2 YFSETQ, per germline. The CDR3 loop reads CASSFLQGEGAGANVLTF. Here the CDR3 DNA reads TGCGCCAGCAGCTTCCTCCAGGGCGAGGGGGCCGGGGCCAACGTCCTGACTTTC.

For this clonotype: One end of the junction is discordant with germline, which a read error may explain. CDR3 sequence (DNA): TGTGCCAGCAGTGGGACTAGCGGGTCCTCCGAGCAGTACTTC. This gives the protein CASSGTSGSSEQYF. The rearrangement uses TRBV7-8 and TRBJ2-7, with 12 bases aligning to TRBD2. The CDR3 sequence is 14 residues long. CDR1 SGHVS and CDR2 FQNEAQ come from the germline V gene.

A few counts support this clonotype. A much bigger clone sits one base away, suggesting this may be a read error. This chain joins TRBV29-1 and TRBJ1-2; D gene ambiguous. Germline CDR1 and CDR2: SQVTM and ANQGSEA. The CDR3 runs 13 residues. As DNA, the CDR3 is TGCAGTGCCTCGACAATTGGCGCCCATGGCTACACCTTC. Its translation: CSASTIGAHGYTF.

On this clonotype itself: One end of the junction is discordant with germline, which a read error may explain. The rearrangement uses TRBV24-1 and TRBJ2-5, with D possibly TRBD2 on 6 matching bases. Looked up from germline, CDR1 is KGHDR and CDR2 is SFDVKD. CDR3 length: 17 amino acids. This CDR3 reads CASSWRAPKSGRETQYF. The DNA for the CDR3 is TGTGCCAGCAGTTGGAGGGCACCCAAAAGCGGCCGGGAGACCCAGTACTTC.

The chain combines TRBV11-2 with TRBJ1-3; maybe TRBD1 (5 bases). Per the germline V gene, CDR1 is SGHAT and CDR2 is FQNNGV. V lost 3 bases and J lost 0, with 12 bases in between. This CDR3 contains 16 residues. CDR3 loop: CASSFKGLPSGNTIYF. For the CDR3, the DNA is TGTGCCAGCAGCTTCAAGGGACTGCCCTCTGGAAACACCATATATTTT.

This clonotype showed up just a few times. CDR3 bases: TGTGCCAGCAGCCGCCCCGGGAGGAGTAGCACTGAAGCTTTCTTT. Its protein product is CASSRPGRSSTEAFF. This chain joins TRBV7-2 and TRBJ1-1; D not certain. The CDR3 totals 15 residues. Germline values: CDR1 SGHTA, CDR2 FQGNSA. V was cut by 5 bases and J by 4 bases, with 17 bases left in between.

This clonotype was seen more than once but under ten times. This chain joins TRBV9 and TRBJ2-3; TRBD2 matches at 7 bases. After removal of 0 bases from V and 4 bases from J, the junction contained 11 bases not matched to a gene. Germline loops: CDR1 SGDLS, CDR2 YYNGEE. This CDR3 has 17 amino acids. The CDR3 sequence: CASSVEPGTTFADTQYF. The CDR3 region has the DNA TGTGCCAGCAGCGTAGAACCTGGGACTACATTCGCAGATACGCAGTATTTT.

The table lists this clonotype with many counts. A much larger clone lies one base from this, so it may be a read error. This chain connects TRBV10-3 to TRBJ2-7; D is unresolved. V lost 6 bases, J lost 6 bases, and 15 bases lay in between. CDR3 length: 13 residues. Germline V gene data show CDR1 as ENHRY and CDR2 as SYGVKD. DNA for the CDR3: TGTGCCATCAGCGGAAGCACCGGGCGCGAGCAGTACTTC. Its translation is CAISGSTGREQYF.

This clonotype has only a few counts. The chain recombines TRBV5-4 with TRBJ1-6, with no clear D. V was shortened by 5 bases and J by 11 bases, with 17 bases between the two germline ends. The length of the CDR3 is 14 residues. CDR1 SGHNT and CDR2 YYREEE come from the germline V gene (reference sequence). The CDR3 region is CASRNSGSRAPLHF. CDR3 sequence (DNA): TGTGCCAGCAGGAACTCGGGCTCCCGGGCACCCCTCCACTTT.

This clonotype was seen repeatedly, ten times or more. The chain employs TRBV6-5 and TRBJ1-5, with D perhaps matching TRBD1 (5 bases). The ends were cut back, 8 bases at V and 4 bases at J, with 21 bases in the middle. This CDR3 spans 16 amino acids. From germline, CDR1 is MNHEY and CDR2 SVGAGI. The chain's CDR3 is CASSTSSGGRNQPQHF. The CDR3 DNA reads TGTGCCAGCTCAACCTCCTCCGGGGGACGAAATCAGCCCCAGCATTTT.

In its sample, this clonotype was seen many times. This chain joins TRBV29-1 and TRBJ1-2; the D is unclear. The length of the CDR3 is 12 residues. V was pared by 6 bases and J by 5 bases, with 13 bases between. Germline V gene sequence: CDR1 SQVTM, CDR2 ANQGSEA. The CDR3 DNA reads TGCAGCGTGCGCACAGCCGGGTATGGCTACACCTTC. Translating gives CSVRTAGYGYTF.

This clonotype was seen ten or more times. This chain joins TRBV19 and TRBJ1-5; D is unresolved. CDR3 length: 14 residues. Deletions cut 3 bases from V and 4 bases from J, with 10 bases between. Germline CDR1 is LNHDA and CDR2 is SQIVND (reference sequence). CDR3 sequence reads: CASSIWGENQPQHF. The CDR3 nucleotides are TGTGCCAGTAGTATTTGGGGAGAGAATCAGCCCCAGCATTTT.

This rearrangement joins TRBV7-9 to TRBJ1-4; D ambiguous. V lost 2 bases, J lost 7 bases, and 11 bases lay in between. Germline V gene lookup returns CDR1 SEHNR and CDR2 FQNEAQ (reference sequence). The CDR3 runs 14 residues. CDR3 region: CASSLSTGSEKLFF. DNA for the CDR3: TGTGCCAGCAGCTTAAGTACGGGGTCTGAAAAACTGTTTTTT.

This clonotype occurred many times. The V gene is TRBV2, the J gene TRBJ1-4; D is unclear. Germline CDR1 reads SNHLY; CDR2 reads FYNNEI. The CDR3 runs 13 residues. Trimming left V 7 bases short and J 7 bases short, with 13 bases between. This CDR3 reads CASKNGRLEKLFF. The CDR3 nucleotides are TGTGCCAGCAAAAATGGGAGGCTTGAAAAACTGTTTTTT.

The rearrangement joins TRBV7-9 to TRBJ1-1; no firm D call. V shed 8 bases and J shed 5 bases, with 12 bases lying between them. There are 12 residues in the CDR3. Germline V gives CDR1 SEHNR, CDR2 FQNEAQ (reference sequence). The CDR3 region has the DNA TGTGCCAGCCAACCACAATTGACTGAAGCTTTCTTT. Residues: CASQPQLTEAFF.

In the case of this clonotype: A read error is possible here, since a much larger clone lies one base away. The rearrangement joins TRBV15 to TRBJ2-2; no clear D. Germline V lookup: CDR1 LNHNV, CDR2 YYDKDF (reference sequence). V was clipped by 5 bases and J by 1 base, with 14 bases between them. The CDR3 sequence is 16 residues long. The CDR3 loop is CATSARLLGNTGELFF. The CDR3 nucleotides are TGTGCCACCAGCGCAAGGCTCTTGGGGAACACCGGGGAGCTGTTTTTT.

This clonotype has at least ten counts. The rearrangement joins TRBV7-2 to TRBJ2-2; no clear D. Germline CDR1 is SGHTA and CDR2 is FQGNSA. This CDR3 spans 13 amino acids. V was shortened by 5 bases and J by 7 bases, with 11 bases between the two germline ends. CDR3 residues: CASSRHMGGELFF. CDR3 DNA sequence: TGTGCCAGCAGCCGACATATGGGCGGGGAGCTGTTTTTT.

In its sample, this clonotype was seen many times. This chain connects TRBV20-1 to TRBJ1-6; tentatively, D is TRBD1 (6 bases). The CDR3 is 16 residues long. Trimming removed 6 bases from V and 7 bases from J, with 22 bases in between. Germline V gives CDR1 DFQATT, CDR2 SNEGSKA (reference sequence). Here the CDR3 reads CSAMPRGRMSNSPLHF. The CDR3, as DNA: TGCAGTGCCATGCCCCGGGGGCGCATGTCAAATTCACCCCTCCACTTT.

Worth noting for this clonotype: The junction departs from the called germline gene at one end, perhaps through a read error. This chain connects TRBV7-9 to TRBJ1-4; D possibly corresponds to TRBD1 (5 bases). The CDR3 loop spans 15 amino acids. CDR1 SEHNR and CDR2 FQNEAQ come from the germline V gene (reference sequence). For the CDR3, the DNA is TGTGCCAGCAGCAACCCCAAGCCTGGGACTGAAAAACTATTTTTT. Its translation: CASSNPKPGTEKLFF.

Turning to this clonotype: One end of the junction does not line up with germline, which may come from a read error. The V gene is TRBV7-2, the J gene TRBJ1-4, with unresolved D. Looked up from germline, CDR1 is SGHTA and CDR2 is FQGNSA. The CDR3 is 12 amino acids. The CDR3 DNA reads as TGTGCCAGGAGCTTAGATGGTGAAAAACTGTTTTTT. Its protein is CARSLDGEKLFF.

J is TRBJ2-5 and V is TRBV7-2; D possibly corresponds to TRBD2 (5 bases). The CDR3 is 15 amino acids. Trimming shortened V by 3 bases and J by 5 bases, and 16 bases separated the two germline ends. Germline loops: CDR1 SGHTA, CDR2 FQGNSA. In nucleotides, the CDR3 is TGTGCCAGCAGCTTGGGAACCGAACAGCGGGAGACCCAGTACTTC. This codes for CASSLGTEQRETQYF.

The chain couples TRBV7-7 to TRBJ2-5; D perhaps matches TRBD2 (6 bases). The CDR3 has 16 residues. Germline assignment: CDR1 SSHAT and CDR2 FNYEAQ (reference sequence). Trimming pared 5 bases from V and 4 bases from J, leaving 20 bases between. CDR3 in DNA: TGTGCCAGCAGCACTAGCCTACTAGCCCCAGCAGAGACCCAGTACTTC. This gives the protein CASSTSLLAPAETQYF.

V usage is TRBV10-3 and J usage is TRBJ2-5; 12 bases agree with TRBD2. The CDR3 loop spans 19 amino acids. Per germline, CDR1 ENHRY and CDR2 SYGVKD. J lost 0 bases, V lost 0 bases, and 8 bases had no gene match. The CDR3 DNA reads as TGTGCCATCAGTGAGTCAATCTTTACTAGCGGGAGGCACCAAGAGACCCAGTACTTC. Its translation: CAISESIFTSGRHQETQYF.

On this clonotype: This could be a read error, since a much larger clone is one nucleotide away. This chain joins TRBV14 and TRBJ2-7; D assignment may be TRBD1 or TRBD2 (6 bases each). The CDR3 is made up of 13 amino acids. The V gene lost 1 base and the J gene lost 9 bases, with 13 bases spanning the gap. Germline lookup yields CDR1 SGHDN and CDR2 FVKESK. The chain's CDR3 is CASSQVQGLGQYF. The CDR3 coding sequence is TGTGCCAGCAGCCAAGTACAGGGACTGGGGCAGTACTTC.